The 4 T cell receptor beta chains below all came from one sample that was sequenced in a study of T cell changes during pregnancy in multiple sclerosis. Only in-frame clones appear in the TCRdb table, and some are missing; sequencing was by immunoSEQ multiplex PCR. The sample lists about 48,000 clones; roughly 92% were seen once. The sample consisted of CD4+ T cells from peripheral blood mononuclear cells, taken in the second trimester of pregnancy. The receptors were gathered from a female donor in good health, enrolled as a control in a pregnancy study.

The rearrangement joins TRBV10-3 to TRBJ2-6; 11 bases are shared with TRBD2. Germline trimming cut 6 bases from V and 1 base from J; bases unmatched to any gene: 11. The CDR3 is 19 amino acids. From germline, CDR1 is ENHRY and CDR2 SYGVKD. Here the CDR3 DNA reads TGTGCCATCAGCCCGTCTCTAGCGGGGGGCGTTTCTGGGGCCAACGTCCTGACTTTC. Its protein is CAISPSLAGGVSGANVLTF.

The genes are TRBV2 and TRBJ1-4; possible D gene TRBD1, 6 bases. The CDR3 sequence is 15 residues long. Trimming took off 7 bases at V and 3 bases at J, with 15 bases between the two ends. CDR1 is SNHLY and CDR2 is FYNNEI in the germline V gene. CDR3: CASKSRGPSNEKLFF. CDR3 coding DNA: TGTGCCAGCAAGTCGCGGGGGCCTTCTAATGAAAAACTGTTTTTT. Full variable domain (outside the CDR3, taken from reference TRBV2 and TRBJ1-4): EPEVTQTPSHQVTQMGQEVILRCVPISNHLYFYWYRQILGQKVEFLVSFYNNEISEKSEIFDDQFSVERPDGSNFTLKIRSTKLEDSAMYFCASKSRGPSNEKLFFGSGTQLSVL.

This sequence joins TRBV6-1 and TRBJ2-7; tentative D call: TRBD1 (5 bases). Per germline, CDR1 MNHNS and CDR2 SASEGT. Trimming removed 5 bases from V and 5 bases from J, with 10 bases in between. CDR3 length: 12 residues. This CDR3 is CASSRGKNEQYF. The CDR3 DNA reads TGTGCCAGCAGTAGGGGAAAGAACGAGCAGTACTTC.

V gene TRBV4-2 combines with J gene TRBJ1-4; no clear D. Per the germline V gene, CDR1 is LGHNA and CDR2 is YNFKEQ. CDR3 size: 13 residues. Trimming took off 2 bases at V and 5 bases at J, with 6 bases between the two ends. The CDR3 DNA reads TGTGCCAGCAGCCAATGGAGAAATGAAAAACTGTTTTTT. It translates to CASSQWRNEKLFF.